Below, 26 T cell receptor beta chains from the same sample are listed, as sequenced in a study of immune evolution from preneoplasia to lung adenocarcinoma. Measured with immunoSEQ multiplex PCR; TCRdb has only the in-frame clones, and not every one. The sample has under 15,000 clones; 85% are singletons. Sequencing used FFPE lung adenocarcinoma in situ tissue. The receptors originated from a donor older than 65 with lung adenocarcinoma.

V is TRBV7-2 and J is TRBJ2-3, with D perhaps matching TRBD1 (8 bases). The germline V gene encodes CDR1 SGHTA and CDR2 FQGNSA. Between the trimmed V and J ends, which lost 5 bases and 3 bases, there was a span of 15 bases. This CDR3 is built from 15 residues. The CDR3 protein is CASSPLQGGTDTQYF. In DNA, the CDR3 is TGTGCCAGCAGCCCCTTACAGGGGGGGACAGATACGCAGTATTTT.

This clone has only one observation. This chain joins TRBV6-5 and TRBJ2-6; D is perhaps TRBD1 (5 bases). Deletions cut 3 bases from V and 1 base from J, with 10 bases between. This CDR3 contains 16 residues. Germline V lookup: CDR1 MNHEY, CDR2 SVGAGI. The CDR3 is CASSYWQGSGANVLTF. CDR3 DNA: TGTGCCAGCAGTTATTGGCAGGGTTCTGGGGCCAACGTCCTGACTTTC.

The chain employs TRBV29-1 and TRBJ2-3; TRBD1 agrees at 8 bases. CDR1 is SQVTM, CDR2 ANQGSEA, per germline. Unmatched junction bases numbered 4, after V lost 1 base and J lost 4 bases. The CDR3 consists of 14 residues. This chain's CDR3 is CSVEGRTGSDTQYF. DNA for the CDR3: TGCAGCGTTGAAGGAAGGACAGGGTCAGATACGCAGTATTTT.

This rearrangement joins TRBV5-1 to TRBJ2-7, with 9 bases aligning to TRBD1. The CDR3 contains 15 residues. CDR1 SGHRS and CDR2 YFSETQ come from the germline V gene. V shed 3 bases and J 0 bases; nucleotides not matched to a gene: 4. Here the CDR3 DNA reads TGCGCCAGCAGCTCGGGGACAGGGATCTCCTACGAGCAGTACTTC. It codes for CASSSGTGISYEQYF.

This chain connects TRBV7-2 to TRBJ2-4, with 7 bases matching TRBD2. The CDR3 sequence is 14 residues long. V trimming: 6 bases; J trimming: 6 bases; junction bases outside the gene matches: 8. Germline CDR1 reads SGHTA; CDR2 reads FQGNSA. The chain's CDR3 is CASRSSGGVNIQYF. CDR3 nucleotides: TGTGCCAGCAGGTCTAGCGGAGGGGTAAACATTCAGTACTTC.

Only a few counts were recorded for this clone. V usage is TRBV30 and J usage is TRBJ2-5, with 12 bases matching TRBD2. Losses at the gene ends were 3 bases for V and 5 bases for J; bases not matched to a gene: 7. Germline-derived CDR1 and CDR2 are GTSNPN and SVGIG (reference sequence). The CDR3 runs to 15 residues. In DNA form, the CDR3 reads TGTGCCTGGAGGGCTAGCGGGAGGGAATGGGAGACCCAGTACTTC. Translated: CAWRASGREWETQYF. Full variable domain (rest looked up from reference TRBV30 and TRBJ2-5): SQTIHQWPATLVQPVGSPLSLECTVEGTSNPNLYWYRQAAGRGLQLLFYSVGIGQISSEVPQNLSASRPQDRQFILSSKKLLLSDSGFYLCAWRASGREWETQYFGPGTRLLVL.

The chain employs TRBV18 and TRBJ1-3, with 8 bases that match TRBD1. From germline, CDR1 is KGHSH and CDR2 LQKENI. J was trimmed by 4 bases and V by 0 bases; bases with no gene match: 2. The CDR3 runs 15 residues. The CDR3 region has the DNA TGTGCCAGCTCACCACCTGGGACAGGCGGAAACACCATATATTTT. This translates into CASSPPGTGGNTIYF.

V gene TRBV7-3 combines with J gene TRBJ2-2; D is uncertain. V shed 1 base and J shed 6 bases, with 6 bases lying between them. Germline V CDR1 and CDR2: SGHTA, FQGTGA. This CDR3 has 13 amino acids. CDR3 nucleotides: TGTGCCAGCAGCTTAAATTGGGCCGGGGAGCTGTTTTTT. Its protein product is CASSLNWAGELFF.

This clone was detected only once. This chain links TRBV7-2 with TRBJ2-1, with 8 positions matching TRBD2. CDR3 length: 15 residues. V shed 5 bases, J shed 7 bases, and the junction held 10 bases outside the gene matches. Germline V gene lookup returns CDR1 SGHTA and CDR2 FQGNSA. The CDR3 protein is CASSLGLVGGNEQFF. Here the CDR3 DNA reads TGTGCCAGCAGCCTGGGACTAGTAGGCGGGAATGAGCAGTTCTTC.

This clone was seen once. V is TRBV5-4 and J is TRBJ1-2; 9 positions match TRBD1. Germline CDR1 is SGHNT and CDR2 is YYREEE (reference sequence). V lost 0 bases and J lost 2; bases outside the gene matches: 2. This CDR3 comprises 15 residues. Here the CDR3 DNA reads TGTGCCAGCAGCTTGGATGGACAGGGGAACTATGGCTACACCTTC. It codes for CASSLDGQGNYGYTF.

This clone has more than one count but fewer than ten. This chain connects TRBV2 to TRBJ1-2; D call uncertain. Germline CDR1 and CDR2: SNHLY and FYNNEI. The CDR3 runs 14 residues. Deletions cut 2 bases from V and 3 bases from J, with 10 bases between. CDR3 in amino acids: CASSEIEQYYGYTF. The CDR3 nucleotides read TGTGCCAGCAGTGAAATCGAACAGTACTATGGCTACACCTTC.

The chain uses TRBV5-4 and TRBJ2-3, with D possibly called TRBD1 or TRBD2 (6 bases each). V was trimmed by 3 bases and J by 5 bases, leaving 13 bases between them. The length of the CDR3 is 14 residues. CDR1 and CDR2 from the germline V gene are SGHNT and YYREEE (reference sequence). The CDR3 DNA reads TGTGCCAGCAGCTGGGGGGCGTCAGGAGATACGCAGTATTTT. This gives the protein CASSWGASGDTQYF.

CDR3 amino acids: CASSPRPGSADTQYF. DNA of the CDR3: TGCGCCAGCAGCCCCCGCCCGGGATCCGCAGATACGCAGTATTTT. V is TRBV4-1 and J is TRBJ2-3; TRBD2 might be the D (5 bases). The germline V gene encodes CDR1 MGHRA and CDR2 YSYEKL. The CDR3 is 15 residues long. Deletions cut 4 bases from V and 4 bases from J, with 15 bases between.

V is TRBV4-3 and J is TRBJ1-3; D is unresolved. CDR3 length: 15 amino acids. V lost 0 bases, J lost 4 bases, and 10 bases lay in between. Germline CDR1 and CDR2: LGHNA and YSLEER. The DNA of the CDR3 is TGCGCCAGCAGCCAAGACTGGGTGGGGGGAAACACCATATATTTT. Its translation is CASSQDWVGGNTIYF.

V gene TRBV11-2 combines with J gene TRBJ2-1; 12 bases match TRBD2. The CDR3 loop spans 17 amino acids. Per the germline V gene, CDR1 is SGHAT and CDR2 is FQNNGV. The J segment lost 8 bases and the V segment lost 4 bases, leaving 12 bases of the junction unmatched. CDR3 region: CASSSSRASGRVDEQFF. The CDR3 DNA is TGTGCCAGCAGCTCATCTCGGGCTAGCGGGAGGGTAGATGAGCAGTTCTTC.

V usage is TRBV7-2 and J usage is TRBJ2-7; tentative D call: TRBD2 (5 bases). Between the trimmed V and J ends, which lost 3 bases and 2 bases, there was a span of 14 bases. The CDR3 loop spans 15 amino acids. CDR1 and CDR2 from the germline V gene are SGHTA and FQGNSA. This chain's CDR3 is CASSFSAGGTYEQYF. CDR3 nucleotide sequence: TGTGCCAGCAGCTTCTCTGCGGGTGGCACCTACGAGCAGTACTTC.

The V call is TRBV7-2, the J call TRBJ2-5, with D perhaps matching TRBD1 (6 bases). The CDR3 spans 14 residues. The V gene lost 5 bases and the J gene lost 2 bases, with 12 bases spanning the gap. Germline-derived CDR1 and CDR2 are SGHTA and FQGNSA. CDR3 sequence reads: CASSPAGTQETQYF. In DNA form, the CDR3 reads TGTGCCAGCAGCCCAGCAGGGACACAAGAGACCCAGTACTTC.

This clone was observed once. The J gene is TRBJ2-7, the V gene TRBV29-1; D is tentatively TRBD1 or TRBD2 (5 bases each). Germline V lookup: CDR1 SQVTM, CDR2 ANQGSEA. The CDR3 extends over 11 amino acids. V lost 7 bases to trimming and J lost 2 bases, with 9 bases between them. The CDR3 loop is CSARGPYEQYF. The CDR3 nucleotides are TGCAGCGCCCGGGGACCCTACGAGCAGTACTTC.

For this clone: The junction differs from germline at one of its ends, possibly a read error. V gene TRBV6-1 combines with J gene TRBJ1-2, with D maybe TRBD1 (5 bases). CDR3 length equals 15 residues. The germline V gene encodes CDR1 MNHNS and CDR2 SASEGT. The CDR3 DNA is TGTGCCAGCACCCCTGGGGGATTGGCTAACTATGGCTACACTTTC. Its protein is CASTPGGLANYGYTF.

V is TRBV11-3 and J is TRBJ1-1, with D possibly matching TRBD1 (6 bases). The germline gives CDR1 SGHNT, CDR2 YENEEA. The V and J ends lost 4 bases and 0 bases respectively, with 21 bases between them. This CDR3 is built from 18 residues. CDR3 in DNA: TGTGCCAGCAGCTCTCGACAGGTCTGGGGGCCCATGAACACTGAAGCTTTCTTT. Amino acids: CASSSRQVWGPMNTEAFF.

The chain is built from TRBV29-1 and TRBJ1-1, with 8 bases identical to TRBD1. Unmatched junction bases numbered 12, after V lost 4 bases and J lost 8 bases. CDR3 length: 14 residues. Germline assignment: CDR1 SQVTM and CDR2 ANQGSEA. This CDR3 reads CSVVGRQGALEAFF. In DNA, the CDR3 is TGCAGCGTTGTGGGGAGGCAGGGGGCGTTGGAAGCTTTCTTT.

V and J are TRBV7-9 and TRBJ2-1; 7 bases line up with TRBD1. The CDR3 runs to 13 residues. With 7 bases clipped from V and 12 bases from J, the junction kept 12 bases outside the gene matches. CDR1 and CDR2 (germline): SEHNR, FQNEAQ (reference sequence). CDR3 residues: CASTTGETPGQFF. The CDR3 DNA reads TGTGCCAGCACAACAGGGGAGACCCCCGGGCAGTTCTTC.

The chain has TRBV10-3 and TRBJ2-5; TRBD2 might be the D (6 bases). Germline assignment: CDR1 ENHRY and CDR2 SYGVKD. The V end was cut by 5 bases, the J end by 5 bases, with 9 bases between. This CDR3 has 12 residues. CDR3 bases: TGTGCCATCAGTTCAAGCGGGGAGACCCAGTACTTC. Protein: CAISSSGETQYF.

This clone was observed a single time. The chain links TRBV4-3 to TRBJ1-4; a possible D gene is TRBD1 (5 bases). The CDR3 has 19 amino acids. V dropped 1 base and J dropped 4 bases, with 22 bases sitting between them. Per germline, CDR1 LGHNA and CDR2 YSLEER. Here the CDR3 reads CASSQVWGPLWGRNEKLFF. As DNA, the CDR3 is TGCGCCAGCAGCCAAGTCTGGGGTCCCCTCTGGGGCCGTAATGAAAAACTGTTTTTT.

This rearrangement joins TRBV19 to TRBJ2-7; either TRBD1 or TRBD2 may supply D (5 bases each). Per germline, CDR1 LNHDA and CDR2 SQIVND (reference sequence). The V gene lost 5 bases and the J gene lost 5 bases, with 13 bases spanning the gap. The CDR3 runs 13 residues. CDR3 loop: CASSRGGPHEQYF. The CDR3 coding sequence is TGTGCCAGTAGTCGGGGCGGACCCCACGAGCAGTACTTC.

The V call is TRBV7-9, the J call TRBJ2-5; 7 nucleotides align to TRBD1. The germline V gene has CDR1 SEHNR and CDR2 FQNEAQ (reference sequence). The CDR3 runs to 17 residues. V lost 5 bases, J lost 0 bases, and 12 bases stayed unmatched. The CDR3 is CASSISRDRYYQETQYF. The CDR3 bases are TGTGCCAGCAGCATCTCCCGGGACAGATATTACCAAGAGACCCAGTACTTC.